Each of the 9 T cell receptor beta chains below was sequenced from the same sample in a study of blood T cell repertoires in COVID-19. Some clones are missing from TCRdb's copy, which holds only in-frame ones; the method was immunoSEQ multiplex PCR. The data contain 250,000 to 300,000 clones, roughly 85% of them seen just once; the ten biggest clones take up 5% to 6.5%. The specimen sequenced was peripheral blood. Source of these receptors: a man aged 45-60 years with active or convalescent COVID-19.

This sequence joins TRBV27 and TRBJ2-1, with 9 bases identical to TRBD1. The ends lost 1 base at V and 11 bases at J; junction bases unmatched: 15. The germline gives CDR1 MNHEY, CDR2 SMNVEV (reference sequence). The CDR3 loop spans 17 amino acids. The CDR3 DNA reads as TGTGCCAGCAGTTTATGGGGTCGGGACAGGGCTGCACTGCAGCAGTTCTTC. Protein product: CASSLWGRDRAALQQFF.

This chain connects TRBV7-2 to TRBJ2-3; D uncertain. V was clipped by 3 bases and J by 6 bases, with 10 bases between them. From germline, CDR1 is SGHTA and CDR2 FQGNSA. The CDR3 spans 13 residues. DNA for the CDR3: TGTGCCAGCAGCTTCGGGTCCTCGGATACGCAGTATTTT. Protein: CASSFGSSDTQYF.

This sequence joins TRBV7-8 and TRBJ1-1; D gene ambiguous. The CDR3 has 13 residues. The V gene lost 4 bases and the J gene lost 1 base, with 7 bases spanning the gap. CDR1 is SGHVS and CDR2 is FQNEAQ in the germline V gene. The CDR3 loop is CASSSQENTEAFF. For the CDR3, the DNA is TGTGCCAGCAGCTCCCAGGAGAACACTGAAGCTTTCTTT.

This chain links TRBV11-2 with TRBJ1-3, with TRBD1 matching over 7 bases. With V trimmed by 1 base and J by 3 bases, 9 bases remained unmatched. This CDR3 region has 17 residues. Germline values: CDR1 SGHAT, CDR2 FQNNGV. The CDR3 reads CASSLGHTGDFGNTIYF. CDR3 nucleotides: TGTGCCAGCAGCTTAGGGCACACAGGGGATTTTGGAAACACCATATATTTT.

Only one count was recorded for this clone. The V and J genes are TRBV28 and TRBJ1-5, with TRBD1 as a possible D gene (6 bases). This CDR3 has 15 residues. The germline V gene encodes CDR1 MDHEN and CDR2 SYDVKM. V lost 5 bases, J lost 4 bases, and 15 bases lay in between. The CDR3 loop is CASSPRRGGNQPQHF. The CDR3, as DNA: TGTGCCAGCAGTCCCCGTAGAGGGGGTAATCAGCCCCAGCATTTT. Together with reference TRBV28 and TRBJ1-5, the CDR3 gives the full variable domain: DVKVTQSSRYLVKRTGEKVFLECVQDMDHENMFWYRQDPGLGLRLIYFSYDVKMKEKGDIPEGYSVSREKKERFSLILESASTNQTSMYLCASSPRRGGNQPQHFGDGTRLSIL.

The gene calls are TRBV5-1 and TRBJ1-5; D perhaps matches TRBD1 (6 bases). V gave up 2 bases and J gave up 4 bases, with 7 bases separating them. The CDR3 consists of 13 residues. The V gene's germline CDR1 is SGHRS and CDR2 YFSETQ. CDR3 coding DNA: TGCGCCAGCAGCTTTGACAGGAATCAGCCCCAGCATTTT. Residues: CASSFDRNQPQHF.

This chain connects TRBV14 to TRBJ2-5, with D maybe TRBD2 (6 bases). The CDR3 covers 13 residues. Trimming took off 0 bases at V and 9 bases at J, with 11 bases between the two ends. From germline, CDR1 is SGHDN and CDR2 FVKESK. As DNA, the CDR3 is TGTGCCAGCAGCCAAGAATGGAGGGAGGCCCAGTACTTC. Translation: CASSQEWREAQYF.

The V call is TRBV6-6, the J call TRBJ2-7; 10 bases match TRBD1. Germline assignment: CDR1 MNHNY and CDR2 SVGAGI (reference sequence). Germline trimming cut 5 bases from V and 6 bases from J; bases unmatched to any gene: 4. The CDR3 contains 13 residues. CDR3 in DNA: TGTGCCAGCAGTCCCGGGACAGGGGTCGAGCAGTACTTC. Its protein is CASSPGTGVEQYF.

This clone was picked up a small number of times. V usage is TRBV12-1 and J usage is TRBJ2-1; the table assigns TRBD2, which was not confirmed against the DNA. TRBV12-1 has pseudogene status. This CDR3 comprises 19 residues. The CDR3 spells CASSFPGLAGEGSYNEQFF. CDR3 in DNA: TGTGCCAGCAGCTTTCCGGGACTAGCGGGAGAGGGCTCCTACAATGAGCAGTTCTTC.